These T cell receptor beta chains were read from a single sample in a study of beta chain features in type 1 diabetes. Only in-frame clones appear in the TCRdb table, and some are missing; sequencing was by immunoSEQ multiplex PCR. The sample consists of hundreds of thousands of clones, about 32% of them appearing once. The sample comprised naive CD4+ T cells from blood. Receptor source: a young man in good health. The CDR3 runs from the conserved cysteine through the conserved F or W. D genes are given only for firm matches. The size of a clone is reported for some rows only, either as once, few or many, or as a class for expanded clones.

TRBV5-1,TRBD1,NA,TRBJ1-1,CASSLESAGGLHTEAFF,TGCGCCAGCAGCTTGGAGTCGGCAGGGGGACTTCACACTGAAGCTTTCTTT
TRBV30,NA,NA,TRBJ2-5,CAFKGVQETQYF,TGTGCCTTCAAGGGAGTCCAAGAGACCCAGTACTTC
TRBV7-2,TRBD2,few,TRBJ2-5,CASSLGTSGPQYF,TGTGCCAGCAGCTTAGGGACTAGTGGGCCCCAGTACTTC
TRBV7-2,NA,few,TRBJ2-7,CASSLEGFGEQYF,TGTGCCAGCAGCTTAGAAGGGTTTGGCGAGCAGTACTTC
TRBV7-9,NA,NA,TRBJ2-5,CASSASARTKQETQYF,TGTGCCAGCAGCGCAAGCGCTCGGACCAAACAAGAGACCCAGTACTTC
TRBV7-9,NA,NA,TRBJ2-4,CASSLGQRTIQYF,TGTGCCAGCAGCTTAGGGCAGAGGACCATTCAGTACTTC
TRBV27,TRBD1,NA,TRBJ2-5,CASSFWDRQETQYF,TGTGCCAGCAGTTTCTGGGACAGGCAAGAGACCCAGTACTTC
TRBV2,NA,NA,TRBJ2-4,CASSERTAKNIQYF,TGTGCCAGCAGTGAACGGACAGCCAAAAACATTCAGTACTTC
TRBV7-9,NA,NA,TRBJ2-1,CASSSAIRTYNEQFF,TGTGCCAGCAGCTCAGCGATTAGGACCTACAATGAGCAGTTCTTC
TRBV7-9,NA,NA,TRBJ2-5,CASSLISGQETQYF,TGTGCCAGCAGCTTAATCTCTGGCCAAGAGACCCAGTACTTC
TRBV7-9,TRBD1,once,TRBJ2-3,CASPQGSTDTQYF,TGTGCCAGCCCACAGGGGAGCACAGATACGCAGTATTTT
TRBV10-3,NA,NA,TRBJ1-1,CAISDDRSGTEAFF,TGTGCCATCAGCGATGACAGGTCTGGCACTGAAGCTTTCTTT
TRBV29-1,NA,few,TRBJ2-3,CSVEGKYTDTQYF,TGCAGCGTCGAAGGCAAATACACAGATACGCAGTATTTT
TRBV28,TRBD2,NA,TRBJ2-1,CASSPPGTSRYNEQFF,TGTGCCAGCAGTCCTCCGGGGACTAGCAGGTACAATGAGCAGTTCTTC
TRBV7-3,NA,NA,TRBJ2-3,CASSPWPAADTQYF,TGTGCCAGCAGCCCCTGGCCAGCCGCAGATACGCAGTATTTT
TRBV5-6,TRBD2,NA,TRBJ2-1,CASSFLAGGPYNEQFF,TGTGCCAGCAGCTTCCTAGCGGGAGGGCCCTACAATGAGCAGTTCTTC
TRBV7-2,TRBD2,few,TRBJ2-1,CASSSALAGRNEQFF,TGTGCCAGCAGCTCCGCCCTAGCGGGAAGGAATGAGCAGTTCTTC
TRBV10-3,NA,few,TRBJ2-2,CAIRQDRNTGELFF,TGTGCCATCAGGCAAGACAGGAACACCGGGGAGCTGTTTTTT
TRBV20-1,NA,few,TRBJ2-7,CSARDRDEQYF,TGCAGTGCTAGAGACAGGGATGAGCAGTACTTC
TRBV10-3,NA,few,TRBJ1-2,CAIRSEDYGYTF,TGTGCCATCAGGTCCGAGGACTATGGCTACACCTTC
TRBV30,TRBD1,NA,TRBJ2-1,CAWKGDRVYNEQFF,TGTGCCTGGAAAGGGGACAGAGTTTACAATGAGCAGTTCTTC
TRBV5-1,TRBD1,few,TRBJ2-3,CASSFTGATDTQYF,TGCGCCAGCAGCTTCACAGGGGCCACAGATACGCAGTATTTT
TRBV5-4,TRBD1,NA,TRBJ1-2,CASSLARDRDRGYTF,TGTGCCAGCAGCTTGGCCCGGGACAGGGATCGCGGCTACACCTTC
TRBV9,NA,once,TRBJ2-3,CASSVGPRLDTDTQYF,TGTGCCAGCAGCGTAGGACCCAGGCTCGACACAGATACGCAGTATTTT
TRBV7-9,NA,NA,TRBJ2-7,CASSRLGLTQYF,TGTGCCAGCAGCCGTCTAGGGCTTACGCAGTACTTC
TRBV5-1,NA,NA,TRBJ1-3,CASRVGVSGNTIYF,TGCGCCAGCAGAGTGGGGGTCTCTGGAAACACCATATATTTT
TRBV30,TRBD1,NA,TRBJ1-1,CAWSVETGSTEAFF,TGTGCCTGGAGTGTAGAGACAGGGAGCACTGAAGCTTTCTTT
TRBV7-9,NA,few,TRBJ2-3,CASSLAGGADTQYF,TGTGCCAGCAGCTTAGCAGGGGGGGCAGATACGCAGTATTTT
TRBV30,NA,few,TRBJ1-3,CAWSKGDRSGNTIYF,TGTGCCTGGAGTAAGGGGGATCGCTCTGGAAACACCATATATTTT
TRBV29-1,NA,NA,TRBJ2-5,CSAPEGRETQYF,TGCAGCGCCCCTGAGGGGAGGGAGACCCAGTACTTC
TRBV9,TRBD1,once,TRBJ2-5,CASSAQAGQGLETQYF,TGTGCCAGCAGCGCCCAGGCGGGACAGGGGTTAGAGACCCAGTACTTC
TRBV10-3,TRBD1,NA,TRBJ2-4,CATTDTGQGRPPAKNIQYF,TGTGCCACCACCGACACTGGACAGGGTAGGCCCCCAGCCAAAAACATTCAGTACTTC
TRBV28,NA,NA,TRBJ1-2,CASTGTPNYGYTF,TGTGCCAGCACAGGGACCCCTAACTATGGCTACACCTTC
TRBV6-5,NA,once,TRBJ1-1,CASSYSRGGNTEAFF,TGTGCCAGCAGTTACTCGAGAGGAGGGAACACTGAAGCTTTCTTT
TRBV7-6,NA,NA,TRBJ2-5,CASSLTGYGETQYF,TGTGCCAGCAGTTTAACAGGGTATGGTGAGACCCAGTACTTC
TRBV14,NA,few,TRBJ1-2,CASSQGGNYGYTF,TGTGCCAGCAGCCAGGGCGGTAACTATGGCTACACCTTC
TRBV19,NA,NA,TRBJ2-1,CASSKDRSSYNEQFF,TGTGCCAGTAGTAAGGACCGGAGCTCCTACAATGAGCAGTTCTTC
TRBV27,TRBD2,few,TRBJ2-7,CASSVSGSPYEQYF,TGTGCCAGCAGTGTTAGCGGGAGCCCCTACGAGCAGTACTTC
TRBV30,NA,few,TRBJ2-7,CAWLQEYEQYF,TGTGCCTGGCTCCAGGAATACGAGCAGTACTTC
TRBV29-1,NA,NA,TRBJ2-6,CSVQFWGTGANVLTF,TGCAGCGTACAATTTTGGGGGACTGGGGCCAACGTCCTGACTTTC
TRBV5-1,TRBD2,NA,TRBJ2-3,CASSQGLAVNTDTQYF,TGCGCCAGCAGCCAGGGACTAGCGGTCAACACAGATACGCAGTATTTT
TRBV4-3,NA,NA,TRBJ2-6,CASSSGVSSGANVLTF,TGCGCCAGCAGCTCTGGGGTCAGCTCTGGGGCCAACGTCCTGACTTTC
TRBV18,NA,few,TRBJ2-7,CASSPSGSTYEQYF,TGTGCCAGCTCACCATCGGGGAGCACCTACGAGCAGTACTTC
TRBV18,NA,NA,TRBJ1-1,CASSRPGLGAFF,TGTGCCAGCTCACGCCCCGGGCTGGGAGCTTTCTTT
TRBV15,TRBD2,few,TRBJ2-1,CATSRGGSGRAYNEQFF,TGTGCCACCAGCAGAGGCGGAAGCGGGAGGGCCTACAATGAGCAGTTCTTC
TRBV9,NA,NA,TRBJ2-7,CASSPRGDPGEQYF,TGTGCCAGCAGCCCCCGGGGAGACCCCGGCGAGCAGTACTTC
TRBV4-3,TRBD2,NA,TRBJ2-1,CASSQGEGYNEQFF,TGCGCCAGCAGCCAGGGGGAGGGCTACAATGAGCAGTTCTTC
TRBV7-9,NA,few,TRBJ2-3,CASSSRGGSTDTQYF,TGTGCCAGCAGTTCCCGCGGCGGCAGCACAGATACGCAGTATTTT
TRBV7-3,NA,NA,TRBJ2-3,CASSLGLPSPDTQYF,TGTGCCAGCAGCTTAGGTCTTCCGTCCCCAGATACGCAGTATTTT
TRBV4-2,NA,NA,TRBJ1-1,CASSPLERMNTEAFF,TGTGCCAGCAGCCCACTGGAGCGGATGAACACTGAAGCTTTCTTT
TRBV6-6,NA,NA,TRBJ1-2,CASRLDSSLYGYTF,TGTGCCAGCAGACTCGATAGTTCTCTCTATGGCTACACCTTC
TRBV7-2,TRBD2,NA,TRBJ2-7,CASSLEGGRNEQYF,TGTGCCAGCAGCTTAGAGGGCGGGAGAAACGAGCAGTACTTC
TRBV9,TRBD2,NA,TRBJ2-1,CASSTLAGIVAEQFF,TGTGCCAGCAGCACTCTAGCGGGAATCGTCGCTGAGCAGTTCTTC
TRBV10-3,TRBD1,NA,TRBJ1-2,CAISERQGDGYTF,TGTGCCATCAGTGAGCGGCAGGGGGACGGCTACACCTTC
TRBV9,NA,NA,TRBJ2-1,CASSVGTPSYNEQFF,TGTGCCAGCAGCGTAGGGACGCCCTCCTACAATGAGCAGTTCTTC
TRBV6-1,NA,NA,TRBJ2-6,CAGQPSGANVLTF,TGTGCCGGACAGCCCTCTGGGGCCAACGTCCTGACTTTC
TRBV4-2,NA,few,TRBJ1-2,CASSQASPGTYGYTF,TGTGCCAGCAGCCAAGCGTCCCCGGGAACCTATGGCTACACCTTC
TRBV29-1,TRBD1,few,TRBJ1-1,CSAGTGIGEAFF,TGCAGCGCCGGGACAGGGATCGGTGAAGCTTTCTTT
TRBV7-2,NA,NA,TRBJ2-1,CASSTGLPSYNEQFF,TGTGCCAGCAGCACCGGACTCCCCTCCTACAATGAGCAGTTCTTC